The sequence of this T cell receptor (beta chain) was determined in a study of Tregs in tolerant kidney transplant recipients (dated by TCRdb to about 2019). Describing the broader study: Related donors were used in the transplants with nonmyeloablative bone marrow transplantation, and mixed chimerism was transient in the human trials. For 15 to 20 days, sorted recipient Tregs were cultured with IL-2 and irradiated activated donor B cells, with a restimulation on day 11. Once the B cell culture was finished, the cells were sorted into two populations: CD4+CD8-CD25+CD127- and CD4+CD8-4-1BB+CD40L-. Activated donor B cells were generated over roughly 10 days on irradiated CD40L-expressing 3T3 cells in the presence of cyclosporin A and IL-4. Additional Treg samples were obtained from a roughly three-day mixed lymphocyte reaction with belatacept, with some samples followed by a roughly 5-day donor restimulation, before recipient CD4+CD25+CD127- cells were sorted. Antibodies distinguished recipient from donor cells when sorting primary belatacept mixed lymphocyte reaction cultures. TCRbeta sequencing was used in the study to identify donor-specific regulatory T cells before combined kidney and bone marrow transplantation, and the identified cells were then tracked after transplant.

General conclusions and limits of the study: The most biologically relevant and donor-specific TCRbeta repertoire appeared to be identified by expanding Tregs with activated donor B cells. For some patients, the PCR primers changed as time went on, which meant samples from those patients could not be compared with one another at the nucleotide level. Donor-specific Treg expansion was found to exceed global Treg expansion in tolerant patients, suggesting antigen-driven rather than nonspecific expansion. Because only a small number of patients were included, the study had limitations, and the results will need to be validated in larger populations as well as under other immunosuppression protocols. Biological reproducibility was not directly assessed, although technical replication error appeared to be minimal.

Taken with the paper, the label for time point translates to: blood sample drawn before combined kidney and bone marrow transplant. The patients were several recipients of combined kidney and bone marrow transplants from the ITN036ST trial, and samples were available only from these trial subjects. Healthy control blood was separated into PBMCs by Ficoll density gradient and cryopreserved, and patient PBMCs were collected both before and after transplant. As regards this clone: Its antigen remains unidentified. No base quality values were provided; no much bigger clone lies one nucleotide off.

The CDR3 sequence holds 15 residues, the cysteine and phenylalanine included. Just the 45-base CDR3 DNA is kept, in frame starting at base 1. Deletion took 6 bases off V and 3 bases off J, with a span of 15 bases between the germline ends. The germline V gene sets CDR1 to SNHLY and CDR2 to FYNNEI. For TCRbeta CDR3 sequencing, genomic DNA was extracted from sorted cells using the QIAGEN DNeasy Blood and Tissue Kit. Through immunoSEQ, high-throughput TCRbeta CDR3 sequencing was done commercially, including PCR amplification with internal controls and bias correction. Turning to the authors' computational methods: Unique productive TCRbeta sequences were defined by CDR3 nucleotide sequence where primers matched, otherwise by CDR3 amino acid sequence with Vbeta and Jbeta genes. A sequence was defined as donor-reactive if the sequence was expanded at least 5-fold in CFSE-low cells compared with unstimulated cells and had a frequency of at least 0.01% in CFSE-low cells. Jensen-Shannon divergence calculated on the top 100 TCRbeta sequences ranked by frequency was used to measure repertoire divergence. For samples with multiple sequencing runs, sorting error was corrected separately for each run before the runs were pooled. TCRdb took over this immuneACCESS table, retaining in-frame rearrangements with V and J assigned. Such tables are incomplete; in checked studies, under half of the missing clones stem from an unresolved V gene, and the remainder is unexplained. V and J calls and clone size come straight from that table; D and trimming were deduced from the DNA. Counted in this sample were roughly 10,000 clones; more than 75% of them appeared once. The ten top clones hold roughly 5.4% of the sample.

This receptor chain uses TRBV2 and TRBJ1-5; perhaps TRBD1 is the D gene, with 6 bases matching. This clonotype was obtained from a human patient who received a combined kidney and bone marrow transplant. The sample consisted of Tregs from blood cultured with allogeneic cells, taken before the transplant. CDR3 region: CASSGTGAINQPQHF. At the DNA level, the sequence is TGTGCCAGCAGCGGTACGGGGGCAATCAATCAGCCCCAGCATTTT.